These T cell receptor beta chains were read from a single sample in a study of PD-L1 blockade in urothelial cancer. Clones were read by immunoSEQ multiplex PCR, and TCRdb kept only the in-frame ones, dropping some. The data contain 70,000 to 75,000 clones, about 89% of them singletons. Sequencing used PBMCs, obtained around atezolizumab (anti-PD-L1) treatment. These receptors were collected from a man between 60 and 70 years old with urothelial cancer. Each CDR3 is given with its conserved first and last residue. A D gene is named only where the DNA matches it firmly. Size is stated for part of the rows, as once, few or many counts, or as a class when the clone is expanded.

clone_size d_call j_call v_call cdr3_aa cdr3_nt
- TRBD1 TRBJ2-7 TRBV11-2 CASSWGQGIYEQYF TGTGCCAGCAGCTGGGGACAGGGGATCTACGAGCAGTACTTC
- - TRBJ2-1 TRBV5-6 CASSFGSGRQSRGQFF TGTGCCAGCAGCTTTGGGTCCGGCAGACAGAGTCGAGGGCAGTTCTTC
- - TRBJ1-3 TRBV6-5 CASSYSIGHGNTIYF TGTGCCAGCAGTTACTCTATAGGACACGGAAACACCATATATTTT
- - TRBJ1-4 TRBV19 CASRPGHTNEKLFF TGTGCCAGTAGACCGGGACATACTAATGAAAAACTGTTTTTT
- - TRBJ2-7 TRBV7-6 CASSISTGITYEQYF TGTGCCAGCAGCATATCGACAGGAATAACCTACGAGCAGTACTTC
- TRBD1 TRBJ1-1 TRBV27 CARDLKGAGGTEAFF TGTGCCAGGGACCTCAAGGGGGCAGGTGGCACTGAAGCTTTCTTT
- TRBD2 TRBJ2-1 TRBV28 CASSRTSGRAGDNEQFF TGTGCCAGCAGCCGGACTAGCGGGAGGGCTGGCGACAATGAGCAGTTCTTC
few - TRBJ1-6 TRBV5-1 CASSTGSGKKNSPLHF TGCGCCAGCAGCACCGGGTCAGGGAAAAAGAATTCACCCCTCCACTTT
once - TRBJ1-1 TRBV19 CASKQPGTEAFF TGTGCCAGTAAACAGCCAGGGACTGAAGCTTTCTTT
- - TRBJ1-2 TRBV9 CASSVQGNYGYTF TGTGCCAGCAGCGTACAGGGCAACTATGGCTACACCTTC
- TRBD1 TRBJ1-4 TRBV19 CATRRGQISEKLFF TGTGCCACCCGAAGGGGGCAGATAAGCGAAAAACTGTTTTTT
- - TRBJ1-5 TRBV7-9 CASSLGADTNQPQHF TGTGCCAGCAGCTTGGGGGCAGACACCAATCAGCCCCAGCATTTT
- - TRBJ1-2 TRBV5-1 CASSLAPPNPRRPYGYTF TGCGCCAGCAGCTTGGCCCCTCCGAATCCAAGGAGGCCTTATGGCTACACCTTC
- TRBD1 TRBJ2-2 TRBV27 CASRADRLSGELFF TGTGCCAGCAGAGCGGACAGGCTTAGCGGGGAGCTGTTTTTT
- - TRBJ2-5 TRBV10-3 CAISEFGAGETQYF TGTGCCATCAGTGAGTTTGGGGCAGGAGAGACCCAGTACTTC
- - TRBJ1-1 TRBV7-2 CARNLRDFRAEAFF TGTGCCAGAAATTTGCGGGACTTTCGGGCTGAAGCTTTCTTT
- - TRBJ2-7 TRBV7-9 CASSRVQNSGSYEQYF TGTGCCAGCAGCCGAGTTCAAAATTCGGGGTCTTACGAGCAGTACTTC
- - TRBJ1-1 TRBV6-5 CAALPGPFTEAFF TGTGCCGCCCTGCCGGGTCCGTTCACTGAAGCTTTCTTT
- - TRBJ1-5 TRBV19 CASRIGTGNQPQHF TGTGCCAGTAGAATAGGGACTGGCAATCAGCCCCAGCATTTT
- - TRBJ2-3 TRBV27 CASSLGPLGDTQYF TGTGCCAGCAGTCTGGGCCCCCTCGGAGATACGCAGTATTTT
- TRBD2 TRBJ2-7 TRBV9 CASSVASGEAYEQYF TGTGCCAGCAGCGTAGCTAGCGGAGAGGCCTACGAGCAGTACTTC
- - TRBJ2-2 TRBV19 CASGTGGGFVGELFF TGTGCCAGTGGGACTGGGGGTGGATTCGTCGGGGAGCTGTTTTTT
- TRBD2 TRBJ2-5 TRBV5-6 CASSLIAGTETQYF TGTGCCAGCAGCTTGATAGCGGGAACAGAGACCCAGTACTTC
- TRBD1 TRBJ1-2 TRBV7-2 CASSPFQGDNYGYTF TGTGCCAGCAGCCCCTTCCAGGGGGATAACTATGGCTACACCTTC
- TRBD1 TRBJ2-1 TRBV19 CASTGTGRNEQFF TGTGCCAGTACTGGGACAGGAAGGAATGAGCAGTTCTTC
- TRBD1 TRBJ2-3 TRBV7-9 CASSPGQGATDTQYF TGTGCCAGCAGCCCGGGACAGGGGGCAACAGATACGCAGTATTTT
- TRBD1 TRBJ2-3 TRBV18 CASSGRTGEGDTQYF TGTGCCAGCTCAGGTAGGACAGGGGAAGGAGATACGCAGTATTTT
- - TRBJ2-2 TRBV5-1 CASSLGQHANTGELFF TGCGCCAGCAGCTTGGGACAGCACGCGAACACCGGGGAGCTGTTTTTT
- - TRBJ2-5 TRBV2 CASTGAKTQYF TGTGCCAGCACAGGGGCAAAGACCCAGTACTTC
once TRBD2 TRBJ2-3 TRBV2 CASSAQRGGVDTQYF TGTGCCAGCAGTGCCCAGCGGGGGGGCGTAGATACGCAGTATTTT
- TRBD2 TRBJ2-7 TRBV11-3 CASSLGSTSGRYEQYF TGTGCCAGCAGCTTAGGATCCACTAGCGGGAGGTACGAGCAGTACTTC
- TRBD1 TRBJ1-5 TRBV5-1 CASSLGGGEPQHF TGCGCCAGCAGCTTAGGAGGGGGCGAGCCCCAGCATTTT
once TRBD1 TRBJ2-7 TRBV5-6 CASTSRGLYEQYF TGTGCCAGCACCTCCAGGGGGCTCTACGAGCAGTACTTC